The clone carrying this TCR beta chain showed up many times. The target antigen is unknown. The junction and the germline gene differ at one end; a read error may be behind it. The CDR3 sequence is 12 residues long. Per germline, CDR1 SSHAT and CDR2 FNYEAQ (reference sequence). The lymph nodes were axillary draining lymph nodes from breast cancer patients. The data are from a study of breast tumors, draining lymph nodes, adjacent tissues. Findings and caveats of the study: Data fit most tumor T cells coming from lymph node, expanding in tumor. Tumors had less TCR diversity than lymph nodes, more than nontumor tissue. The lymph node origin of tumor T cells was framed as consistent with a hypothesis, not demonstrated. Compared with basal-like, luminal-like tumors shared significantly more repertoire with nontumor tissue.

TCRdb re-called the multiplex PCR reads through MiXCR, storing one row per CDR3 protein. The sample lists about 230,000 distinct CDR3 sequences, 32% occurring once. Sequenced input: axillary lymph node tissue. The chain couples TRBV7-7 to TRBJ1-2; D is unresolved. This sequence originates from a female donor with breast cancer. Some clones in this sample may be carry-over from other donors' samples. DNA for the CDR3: TGTGCTAGCAGCTTTGCGGAATATGGCTACACCTTC. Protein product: CASSFAEYGYTF. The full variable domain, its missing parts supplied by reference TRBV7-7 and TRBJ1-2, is GAGVSQSPRYKVTKRGQDVTLRCDPISSHATLYWYQQALGQGPEFLTYFNYEAQPDKSGLPSDRFSAERPEGSISTLTIQRTEQRDSAMYRCASSFAEYGYTFGSGTRLTVV.